These 13 T cell receptor beta chains originate from one sample sequenced in a study of Ad26.COV2.S vaccination and SARS-CoV-2 variants. TCRdb keeps only in-frame clones here, not all; method: immunoSEQ multiplex PCR. Among fewer than 500,000 clones listed, approximately 89% were seen once. The treatment: some 19 received Ad26.COV2.S at low or high dose, single or two shots; about five received placebo; per-sample allocation not given. All samples were drawn on day 63, counting from the first vaccine or placebo injection. The material was peripheral blood, obtained in a trial of Ad26.COV2.S vaccine versus placebo. The source of these receptors is a person between 18 and 59 years old who received the Ad26.COV2.S COVID-19 vaccine or a placebo.

The chain employs TRBV9 and TRBJ2-1; 7 positions agree with TRBD2. V trimming: 4 bases; J trimming: 5 bases; junction bases outside the gene matches: 6. The V gene's germline CDR1 is SGDLS and CDR2 YYNGEE. The CDR3 is 14 residues long. The CDR3 reads CASSLSGEHNEQFF. CDR3 in DNA: TGTGCCAGCAGCCTAAGCGGGGAGCACAATGAGCAGTTCTTC.

The chain couples TRBV28 to TRBJ1-1; D gene ambiguous. V was cut by 3 bases and J by 4 bases, with 15 bases left in between. The length of the CDR3 is 15 residues. CDR1 is MDHEN, CDR2 SYDVKM, per germline. The CDR3 coding sequence is TGTGCCAGCAGTTTGCCCTTATCCTCCACCACTGAAGCTTTCTTT. Translating gives CASSLPLSSTTEAFF.

The chain is built from TRBV5-1 and TRBJ2-3, with TRBD1 as a possible D gene (5 bases). Deletions cut 2 bases from V and 6 bases from J, with 16 bases between. There are 15 residues in the CDR3. Germline CDR1 SGHRS, CDR2 YFSETQ. The CDR3 region is CASSFAGIGSDTQYF. In DNA form, the CDR3 reads TGCGCCAGCAGCTTCGCAGGGATAGGGTCGGATACGCAGTATTTT.

This clone was seen a few times. The chain is built from TRBV7-3 and TRBJ2-5; D is ambiguous. This CDR3 spans 14 amino acids. Germline loops: CDR1 SGHTA, CDR2 FQGTGA. The germline V and J ends were trimmed by 4 bases and 4 bases, with 13 bases remaining between them. The CDR3 sequence: CASSSPQAPETQYF. The CDR3 coding sequence is TGTGCCAGCAGCTCGCCGCAGGCCCCAGAGACCCAGTACTTC.

This chain joins TRBV7-2 and TRBJ1-5, with TRBD1 matching over 9 bases. Germline CDR1 and CDR2: SGHTA and FQGNSA. The CDR3 has 15 residues. The junction had 3 bases not matched to a gene; V was cut back by 1 base and J by 5 bases. This chain's CDR3 is CASSLGQGVDQPQHF. CDR3 sequence (DNA): TGTGCCAGCAGCTTAGGACAGGGGGTGGATCAGCCCCAGCATTTT.

The chain employs TRBV7-9 and TRBJ1-6; no definite D call. The V gene's germline CDR1 is SEHNR and CDR2 FQNEAQ (reference sequence). The CDR3 covers 13 residues. V lost 8 bases and J lost 8, with 13 bases in between. The CDR3 loop reads CASANTGDSPLHF. CDR3 sequence (DNA): TGTGCCAGCGCTAACACGGGTGATTCACCCCTCCACTTT. The complete variable domain, with remaining parts taken from reference TRBV7-9 and TRBJ1-6, reads DTGVSQNPRHKITKRGQNVTFRCDPISEHNRLYWYRQTLGQGPEFLTYFQNEAQLEKSRLLSDRFSAERPKGSFSTLEIQRTEQGDSAMYLCASANTGDSPLHFGNGTRLTVT.

In nucleotides, the CDR3 is TGTGCCAGCATGGGAGTGGGCAATGAGCAGTTCTTC. Its translation: CASMGVGNEQFF. This sequence joins TRBV2 and TRBJ2-1; D is possibly TRBD2 (5 bases). This CDR3 has 12 amino acids. The V gene's germline CDR1 is SNHLY and CDR2 FYNNEI. V gave up 7 bases and J gave up 6 bases, with 10 bases separating them. Using reference TRBV2 and TRBJ2-1 for the parts outside the CDR3, the full variable domain is EPEVTQTPSHQVTQMGQEVILRCVPISNHLYFYWYRQILGQKVEFLVSFYNNEISEKSEIFDDQFSVERPDGSNFTLKIRSTKLEDSAMYFCASMGVGNEQFFGPGTRLTVL.

The J gene is TRBJ1-4, the V gene TRBV18; 10 nucleotides line up with TRBD1. This CDR3 contains 16 residues. Germline CDR1 is KGHSH and CDR2 is LQKENI. The J segment lost 11 bases and the V segment lost 5 bases, leaving 14 bases of the junction unmatched. CDR3 region: CASSATRDRGVGKLFF. The DNA of the CDR3 is TGTGCCAGCTCAGCAACGCGGGACAGGGGTGTGGGGAAACTGTTTTTT.

The rearrangement joins TRBV5-4 to TRBJ2-7; D call uncertain. The CDR3 runs 13 residues. Germline V gene lookup returns CDR1 SGHNT and CDR2 YYREEE (reference sequence). The V end lost 2 bases, the J end lost 0 bases, and 6 bases lay between the germline ends. The CDR3: CASSLGFSYEQYF. The CDR3 coding sequence is TGTGCCAGCAGCTTAGGATTCTCCTACGAGCAGTACTTC.

The rearrangement joins TRBV5-6 to TRBJ2-7, with D maybe TRBD2 (5 bases). The germline V gene encodes CDR1 SGHDT and CDR2 YYEEEE. The CDR3 has 12 amino acids. Trimming left V 0 bases short and J 11 bases short, with 12 bases between. CDR3 region: CASSLAVGSKYF. The CDR3 bases are TGTGCCAGCAGCTTGGCAGTAGGGAGCAAGTACTTC.

V gene TRBV25-1 combines with J gene TRBJ1-4; D might be TRBD1 (5 bases). Germline CDR1 reads MGHDK; CDR2 reads SYGVNS. V lost 4 bases and J lost 8, with 14 bases in between. This CDR3 is 14 amino acids long. The CDR3 sequence: CASSAPGPLEKLFF. The DNA for the CDR3 is TGTGCCAGCAGTGCGCCGGGACCCTTAGAAAAACTGTTTTTT.

The chain uses TRBV28 and TRBJ1-2, with D tentatively TRBD1 (6 bases). The V end lost 5 bases, the J end lost 4 bases, and 17 bases lay between the germline ends. The CDR3 has 15 residues. CDR1 MDHEN and CDR2 SYDVKM come from the germline V gene. CDR3 region: CASSMGHYMPYGYTF. The CDR3 nucleotides are TGTGCCAGCAGTATGGGACACTACATGCCCTATGGCTACACCTTC.

The V call is TRBV30, the J call TRBJ2-7; D call uncertain. The CDR3 spans 12 residues. Trimming removed 0 bases from V and 4 bases from J, with 7 bases in between. Germline V gene lookup returns CDR1 GTSNPN and CDR2 SVGIG (reference sequence). CDR3 protein: CAWSVSEYEQYV. The CDR3 nucleotides are TGTGCCTGGAGTGTATCCGAGTACGAGCAGTACGTC.